Presented here are 11 T cell receptor beta chains from one specimen sequenced in a study of CD8+CD57+ T cells in acquired aplastic anemia. It was patients with CD8+CD57+ cell expansion by flow cytometry who were chosen for sequencing. It was genomic DNA that served as the template for profiling TCR beta VDJ and CDR3. TCRdb re-called the reads through MiXCR, storing one row per CDR3 protein. The sample shows 200,000 to 250,000 distinct CDR3 sequences, 65% of them seen only once. The sample comprised sorted CD4+, CD8+, or CD8+CD57+ T cells (not recorded which) from PBMCs. These receptors all come from a human donor with aplastic anemia.

This clonotype appeared many times. J is TRBJ2-7 and V is TRBV7-9; 7 nucleotides match TRBD1. V was pared by 5 bases and J by 0 bases, with 10 bases of the junction left unmatched. This CDR3 comprises 16 residues. Looked up from germline, CDR1 is SEHNR and CDR2 is FQNEAQ (reference sequence). The CDR3 region has the DNA TGTGCCAGCAGCCATTTGGGACAGTCGTACTCCTACGAGCAGTACTTC. Protein product: CASSHLGQSYSYEQYF.

J is TRBJ2-1 and V is TRBV7-8; TRBD2 agrees at 10 bases. Trimming at V came to 6 bases and at J to 9 bases, leaving 14 bases not matched to a gene. This CDR3 region has 16 residues. Germline loops: CDR1 SGHVS, CDR2 FQNEAQ. For the CDR3, the DNA is TGTGCCAGCAGTTTCTCCGAGGCAGCGGGGGGGCGTGAGCAGTTCTTC. It is translated as CASSFSEAAGGREQFF. The full variable domain, in which reference TRBV7-8 and TRBJ2-1 provide the parts outside the CDR3, is GAGVSQSPRYKVAKRGQDVALRCDPISGHVSLFWYQQALGQGPEFLTYFQNEAQLDKSGLPSDRFFAERPEGSVSTLKIQRTQQEDSAVYLCASSFSEAAGGREQFFGPGTRLTVL.

The chain's CDR3 is CASSRQGPTYEQYF. CDR3 bases: TGTGCCAGCAGCAGACAGGGGCCTACCTACGAGCAGTACTTC. The chain employs TRBV9 and TRBJ2-7, with 8 positions matching TRBD1. Per the germline V gene, CDR1 is SGDLS and CDR2 is YYNGEE. Trimming removed 4 bases from V and 2 bases from J; junction bases left unmatched: 5. This CDR3 has 14 amino acids.

The chain combines TRBV19 with TRBJ2-7; D is undetermined. The CDR3 is 13 residues long. Germline loops: CDR1 LNHDA, CDR2 SQIVND (reference sequence). V lost 9 bases to trimming and J lost 0 bases, with 12 bases between them. The CDR3: CASSEGPSYEQYF. The CDR3 DNA follows: TGTGCCAGCAGTGAAGGACCCTCCTACGAGCAGTACTTC.

The V gene is TRBV30, the J gene TRBJ1-5; 10 bases are shared with TRBD1. From germline, CDR1 is GTSNPN and CDR2 SVGIG (reference sequence). With V trimmed by 3 bases and J by 5 bases, 1 base remained unmatched. The CDR3 length is 13 residues. Here the CDR3 DNA reads TGTGCCTGGAGCGGGACAGGGGATCAGCCCCAGCATTTT. Its translation is CAWSGTGDQPQHF.

This clonotype was seen at least ten times. The rearrangement uses TRBV2 and TRBJ2-2; 15 bases line up with TRBD2. The J segment lost 3 bases and the V segment lost 3 bases, leaving 8 bases of the junction unmatched. This CDR3 has 19 residues. Germline lookup yields CDR1 SNHLY and CDR2 FYNNEI. The CDR3 DNA follows: TGTGCCAGCAGTGATGATGGGACTAGCGGGGGGATCGACACCGGGGAGCTGTTTTTT. Amino acid sequence: CASSDDGTSGGIDTGELFF. The entire variable domain, with the rest obtained from reference TRBV2 and TRBJ2-2, is as follows: EPEVTQTPSHQVTQMGQEVILRCVPISNHLYFYWYRQILGQKVEFLVSFYNNEISEKSEIFDDQFSVERPDGSNFTLKIRSTKLEDSAMYFCASSDDGTSGGIDTGELFFGEGSRLTVL.

In its sample, this clonotype was seen a few times. J is TRBJ1-5 and V is TRBV10-3, with D perhaps matching TRBD1 (5 bases). This CDR3 is 15 amino acids long. Deletions cut 0 bases from V and 4 bases from J, with 10 bases between. Germline loops: CDR1 ENHRY, CDR2 SYGVKD. The CDR3 spells CAISESGGNNQPQHF. In nucleotides, the CDR3 is TGTGCCATCAGTGAGTCTGGGGGGAATAATCAGCCCCAGCATTTT.

This clonotype came up many times. The chain is built from TRBV10-2 and TRBJ1-6; a weak D match, TRBD1 (6 bases). The germline V gene encodes CDR1 WSHSY and CDR2 SAAADI. CDR3 length: 13 residues. V gave up 8 bases and J gave up 13 bases, with 18 bases separating them. CDR3 in DNA: TGCGCCAGCGGGGGGCAGGCGGTATTCCCCCTCCACTTT. Translation gives CASGGQAVFPLHF.

The chain recombines TRBV6-5 with TRBJ2-7, with D unresolved. Germline CDR1 and CDR2: MNHEY and SVGAGI. The length of the CDR3 is 13 residues. V dropped 6 bases and J dropped 5 bases, with 14 bases sitting between them. This chain's CDR3 is CASSRHSVDEQYF. Written as DNA, the CDR3 is TGTGCCAGCAGCCGGCACTCCGTAGACGAGCAGTACTTC.

This chain connects TRBV7-9 to TRBJ1-4; 7 nucleotides agree with TRBD1. Germline V gives CDR1 SEHNR, CDR2 FQNEAQ (reference sequence). The V and J ends lost 5 bases and 3 bases, in that order; junction bases with no gene match: 6. The CDR3 is made up of 15 amino acids. The DNA for the CDR3 is TGTGCCAGCAGCCAGGGGGGGGTAGCTAATGAAAAACTGTTTTTT. It codes for CASSQGGVANEKLFF. The variable domain in full, completed from reference TRBV7-9 and TRBJ1-4, reads DTGVSQNPRHKITKRGQNVTFRCDPISEHNRLYWYRQTLGQGPEFLTYFQNEAQLEKSRLLSDRFSAERPKGSFSTLEIQRTEQGDSAMYLCASSQGGVANEKLFFGSGTQLSVL.

This clonotype was picked up many times. This chain's CDR3 is CASSIGGLTEAFF. The DNA for the CDR3 is TGTGCCAGCAGTATCGGTGGTTTAACTGAAGCTTTCTTT. V is TRBV12-3 or TRBV12-4 and J is TRBJ1-1; no firm D call. CDR3 size: 13 residues. V dropped 5 bases and J dropped 5 bases, with 12 bases sitting between them.